This entry is about one T cell receptor beta chain. Its antigen is not known. From the 5' RACE reads, TCRdb lists one entry per CDR3 protein and no DNA. The repertoire table contains hundreds of thousands of distinct CDR3 sequences. The CDR3 runs to 11 residues. The entry originates in a study of T cells expressing NK-cell markers. Study-level findings and limits: For 5 to 7 donors, the dominant NKG2C+ clonotypes made up about 1.0-7.0% of their CD8+ T cells.

J is TRBJ2-1 and V is TRBV12-3 or TRBV12-4. The source is a woman between 18 and 69 years old in good health. Source material: blood T cells: a sorted CD56 or NKG2C T cell subset, CD4+ or CD8+ T cells, or bulk PBMC T cells (not recorded which). The CDR3 sequence: CASTSGDEQFF.